A selection of T cell receptor beta chains follows, all from one sample in a study of blood T cell repertoires in COVID-19. Only in-frame clones appear in the TCRdb table, and some are missing; sequencing was by immunoSEQ multiplex PCR. The table includes about 120,000 clones, about 70% detected once. The source material was peripheral blood. The receptors were gathered from a woman between 55 and 75 years old with acute or convalescent COVID-19. The CDR3 runs from the conserved cysteine through the conserved F or W. Each record gives: CDR3 DNA, CDR3 protein, J gene, V gene, clone size, D gene. A D gene is named only where the DNA matches it firmly. Part of the rows lack a size; the others show once, few, many or a class for expanded clones.

cdr3_nt: TGTGCCAGCAGCCTCTTGGGGGGGAGCTCCTACAATGAGCAGTTCTTC
cdr3_aa: CASSLLGGSSYNEQFF
j_call: TRBJ2-1
v_call: TRBV3-1/TRBV3-2
clone_size: NA
d_call: TRBD2

cdr3_nt: TGTGCCAGCAGTGCTGGGACAGGGAGGAAGTATTTT
cdr3_aa: CASSAGTGRKYF
j_call: TRBJ2-3
v_call: TRBV28
clone_size: NA
d_call: TRBD1

cdr3_nt: TGTGCCACAGCGGCTAGCGGGGGGCCGTACAATGAGCAGTTCTTC
cdr3_aa: CATAASGGPYNEQFF
j_call: TRBJ2-1
v_call: TRBV27
clone_size: NA
d_call: TRBD2

cdr3_nt: TGCAGCGTAGAGGTCGGGGGGAATGAAAAACTGTTTTTT
cdr3_aa: CSVEVGGNEKLFF
j_call: TRBJ1-4
v_call: TRBV29-1
clone_size: NA
d_call: NA

cdr3_nt: TGTGCCACCAGAACAACAGGGAATACCTACGAGCAGTACTTC
cdr3_aa: CATRTTGNTYEQYF
j_call: TRBJ2-7
v_call: TRBV6-6
clone_size: many
d_call: NA

cdr3_nt: TGTGCCAGCTCTGACCCCGGACAGGGGGCAAACATTCAGTACTTC
cdr3_aa: CASSDPGQGANIQYF
j_call: TRBJ2-4
v_call: TRBV25-1
clone_size: NA
d_call: TRBD1

cdr3_nt: TGTGCCAGCAGCCAAAGGGACAGGGGTTACGAGCAGTACTTC
cdr3_aa: CASSQRDRGYEQYF
j_call: TRBJ2-7
v_call: TRBV3-1/TRBV3-2
clone_size: NA
d_call: TRBD1

cdr3_nt: TGTGCCAGCAGCTTTGGGACAGGGGCTAACTATGGCTACACCTTC
cdr3_aa: CASSFGTGANYGYTF
j_call: TRBJ1-2
v_call: TRBV7-6
clone_size: NA
d_call: TRBD1

cdr3_nt: TGTGCCAGCAGCCAAGAAGGGTCAGGGGGTTATGGCTACACCTTC
cdr3_aa: CASSQEGSGGYGYTF
j_call: TRBJ1-2
v_call: TRBV3-1/TRBV3-2
clone_size: once
d_call: TRBD1

cdr3_nt: TGTGCCAGCTCACTTGGGACAGCGAACAATGAAAAACTGTTTTTT
cdr3_aa: CASSLGTANNEKLFF
j_call: TRBJ1-4
v_call: TRBV18
clone_size: NA
d_call: TRBD1

cdr3_nt: TGTGTCAGCAGGCCTCAGGGGGCGCCCCGCGGCTACACCTTC
cdr3_aa: CVSRPQGAPRGYTF
j_call: TRBJ1-2
v_call: TRBV9
clone_size: NA
d_call: TRBD1

cdr3_nt: TGTGCCAGCAGGGGGTGGCAGGGAGGTTCACCCCTCCACTTT
cdr3_aa: CASRGWQGGSPLHF
j_call: TRBJ1-6
v_call: TRBV28
clone_size: few
d_call: NA

cdr3_nt: TGTGCCAGCAGTCGGGACAGGGGAGGACAAGAGACCCAGTACTTC
cdr3_aa: CASSRDRGGQETQYF
j_call: TRBJ2-5
v_call: TRBV6-2/TRBV6-3
clone_size: NA
d_call: TRBD1

cdr3_nt: TGTGCCAGCAGCTGGACAGTAGGGGAAAAACTGTTTTTT
cdr3_aa: CASSWTVGEKLFF
j_call: TRBJ1-4
v_call: TRBV12-3/TRBV12-4
clone_size: NA
d_call: NA

cdr3_nt: TGTGCCAGCAGCCAAGATTTGGGCCCTGTCTACGAGCAGTACTTC
cdr3_aa: CASSQDLGPVYEQYF
j_call: TRBJ2-7
v_call: TRBV4-2
clone_size: NA
d_call: NA

cdr3_nt: TGTGCCAGCAGCATGACGGGATTTGAAGCTTTCTTT
cdr3_aa: CASSMTGFEAFF
j_call: TRBJ1-1
v_call: TRBV6-5
clone_size: NA
d_call: NA

cdr3_nt: TGTGCCAGCAGCTTGCACACATCCTACGAGCAGTACTTC
cdr3_aa: CASSLHTSYEQYF
j_call: TRBJ2-7
v_call: TRBV5-5
clone_size: NA
d_call: NA

cdr3_nt: TGTGCCAGCAGCCAAGGCAGGGGTGGAGAGACCCAGTACTTC
cdr3_aa: CASSQGRGGETQYF
j_call: TRBJ2-5
v_call: TRBV4-2
clone_size: NA
d_call: NA

cdr3_nt: TGTGCCAGCAGCTCCGGACTGTCAACTAATGAAAAACTGTTTTTT
cdr3_aa: CASSSGLSTNEKLFF
j_call: TRBJ1-4
v_call: TRBV11-2
clone_size: NA
d_call: NA

cdr3_nt: TGCGCCAGCAGCGACCGAGGGGGGGCGATCACCTACGAGCAGTACTTC
cdr3_aa: CASSDRGGAITYEQYF
j_call: TRBJ2-7
v_call: TRBV5-1
clone_size: NA
d_call: NA